One and the same sample provided the 21 T cell receptor beta chains below, sequenced in a study of patients and donors after allogeneic stem cell transplantation. TCRdb reprocessed the RT-PCR reads via MiXCR and lists one record per CDR3 protein. The repertoire holds around 240,000 distinct CDR3 sequences, with around 14% as singletons. Sequenced: blood, either unsorted or a sorted T cell fraction (not recorded which). The receptors stem from a human donor who was either an allogeneic HSCT recipient or a stem cell or donor lymphocyte infusion donor (not recorded which). It is not recorded whose cells these are; they may come from a transplant donor.

With respect to this clonotype: This may come from a read error, since a much larger clone is one base off. The genes are TRBV3-1 and TRBJ2-7; the match to TRBD1 covers 7 bases. The CDR3 covers 14 residues. Germline V gene lookup returns CDR1 LGHDT and CDR2 YNNKEL (reference sequence). V shed 3 bases and J 0 bases; nucleotides not matched to a gene: 2. The CDR3 here is CASSQTGTSYEQYF. The DNA for the CDR3 is TGTGCCAGCAGCCAGACAGGGACCTCCTACGAGCAGTACTTC.

This chain links TRBV6-5 with TRBJ2-4, with TRBD2 identical over 8 bases. This CDR3 comprises 15 residues. V gave up 6 bases and J gave up 4 bases; unmatched junction bases: 8. The germline CDR1 and CDR2 sequences are MNHEY and SVGAGI. The CDR3 protein is CASRSSGGPKNIQYF. The CDR3 coding sequence is TGTGCCAGCAGATCCTCGGGGGGGCCGAAAAACATTCAGTACTTC.

The table lists this clonotype with many counts. The rearrangement joins TRBV28 to TRBJ2-1, with no clear D. CDR3 length: 15 amino acids. CDR1 and CDR2 from the germline V gene are MDHEN and SYDVKM. V gave up 2 bases and J gave up 7 bases, with 15 bases separating them. This CDR3 reads CASSLGLTNVNEQFF. The CDR3 region has the DNA TGTGCCAGCAGTTTAGGCCTAACGAACGTAAATGAGCAGTTCTTC.

This clonotype has ten or more counts. The chain joins TRBV9 to TRBJ1-6; D unresolved. V was shortened by 0 bases and J by 5 bases, with 9 bases between the two germline ends. Germline V lookup: CDR1 SGDLS, CDR2 YYNGEE. CDR3 size: 15 residues. For the CDR3, the DNA is TGTGCCAGCAGCGTAGACGGGCCGCATAATTCACCCCTCCACTTT. Translated: CASSVDGPHNSPLHF.

The J gene is TRBJ2-7, the V gene TRBV19; 8 bases match TRBD2. V lost 2 bases and J lost 4; bases outside the gene matches: 7. Germline CDR1 reads LNHDA; CDR2 reads SQIVND (reference sequence). This CDR3 has 15 amino acids. The CDR3 DNA reads as TGTGCCAGTAGTATAATGCGGGGGGCGAGTTACGAGCAGTACTTC. It translates to CASSIMRGASYEQYF.

In its sample, this clonotype was seen many times. V and J are TRBV6-1 and TRBJ2-4; D possibly uses TRBD1 or TRBD2 (6 bases each). CDR3 length: 15 amino acids. Trimming shortened V by 5 bases and J by 6 bases, and 17 bases separated the two germline ends. Germline lookup yields CDR1 MNHNS and CDR2 SASEGT. CDR3 region: CASSQGRDTINIQYF. The CDR3 nucleotides are TGTGCCAGCAGTCAGGGGCGGGACACTATAAACATTCAGTACTTC.

The V gene is TRBV7-7, the J gene TRBJ2-5; no clear D. Looked up from germline, CDR1 is SSHAT and CDR2 is FNYEAQ (reference sequence). The CDR3 is made up of 13 amino acids. V was cut by 1 base and J by 4 bases, with 7 bases left in between. CDR3 region: CASSLGSRETQYF. The CDR3 DNA follows: TGTGCCAGCAGCTTAGGGTCCCGAGAGACCCAGTACTTC.

This clonotype has only a few counts. For the CDR3, the DNA is TGTGCCAGCAGTTTACAACTAGCGGTCCAAGAGACCCAGTACTTC. Amino acid sequence: CASSLQLAVQETQYF. This chain connects TRBV27 to TRBJ2-5, with TRBD2 matching 8 bases. Germline CDR1 is MNHEY and CDR2 is SMNVEV (reference sequence). This CDR3 region has 15 residues. The V and J ends lost 2 bases and 1 base, in that order; junction bases with no gene match: 3.

The sample holds a few counts of this clonotype. The chain recombines TRBV11-3 with TRBJ2-3; 7 bases are a match to TRBD2. The CDR3 loop spans 15 amino acids. J gave up 1 base and V 5 bases, and 6 bases lay outside the gene matches. Germline V gene data show CDR1 as SGHNT and CDR2 as YENEEA. CDR3 in DNA: TGTGCCAGCAGCCGAGGACTAGTGGGCACAGATACGCAGTATTTT. Its translation: CASSRGLVGTDTQYF.

CDR3 sequence: CASSQDRSGGTGELFF. The CDR3 region has the DNA TGCGCCAGCAGCCAAGATCGTTCAGGGGGCACCGGGGAGCTGTTTTTT. The chain combines TRBV4-3 with TRBJ2-2; 7 bases align to TRBD1. The V gene's germline CDR1 is LGHNA and CDR2 YSLEER. With 0 bases clipped from V and 4 bases from J, the junction kept 5 bases outside the gene matches. CDR3 length: 16 amino acids.

This clonotype appeared a few times. The genes are TRBV11-2 and TRBJ2-1; maybe TRBD1 (6 bases). CDR1 and CDR2 (germline): SGHAT, FQNNGV. CDR3 length: 14 amino acids. V was clipped by 5 bases and J by 9 bases, with 17 bases between them. DNA of the CDR3: TGTGCCAGCAGCCTCGCGACAGGCTTTGGTGAGCAGTTCTTC. Translation: CASSLATGFGEQFF.

This clonotype was seen only a few times. This chain joins TRBV18 and TRBJ2-2, with TRBD1 identical over 7 bases. The CDR3 loop spans 15 amino acids. V gave up 5 bases and J gave up 6 bases; unmatched junction bases: 9. Germline V CDR1 and CDR2: KGHSH, LQKENI. Here the CDR3 DNA reads TGTGCCAGCTCAAGAAGACAGGGCGACGCCGGGGAGCTGTTTTTT. Its translation is CASSRRQGDAGELFF.

The DNA for the CDR3 is TGTGCCAGCAGCTGGACCCCCCCCGGGGCCTACGAGCAGTACTTC. Protein: CASSWTPPGAYEQYF. The rearrangement joins TRBV5-4 to TRBJ2-7, with a tentative D call TRBD2 (5 bases). Germline values: CDR1 SGHNT, CDR2 YYREEE (reference sequence). CDR3 size: 15 residues. The germline V and J ends were trimmed by 3 bases and 2 bases, with 15 bases remaining between them.

The chain uses TRBV12-3 or TRBV12-4 and TRBJ2-7; TRBD2 matches 9 bases. Losses at the gene ends were 4 bases for V and 4 bases for J; bases not matched to a gene: 17. This CDR3 is built from 18 residues. The CDR3 spells CASSSEGGIAGDGYEQYF. The CDR3 DNA follows: TGTGCCAGCAGTTCCGAAGGAGGCATAGCGGGAGACGGTTACGAGCAGTACTTC.

Only a few counts were recorded for this clonotype. The genes are TRBV4-3 and TRBJ2-1, with 7 bases matching TRBD2. Per germline, CDR1 LGHNA and CDR2 YSLEER. The CDR3 is made up of 12 amino acids. With V trimmed by 3 bases and J by 9 bases, 2 bases remained unmatched. Here the CDR3 reads CASSQGGIEQFF. CDR3 in DNA: TGCGCCAGCAGCCAGGGGGGGATTGAGCAGTTCTTC.

The table lists this clonotype with many counts. The chain has TRBV4-1 and TRBJ1-5; D may be TRBD1 (5 bases). Germline-derived CDR1 and CDR2 are MGHRA and YSYEKL. The CDR3 has 15 residues. The germline V and J ends were trimmed by 0 bases and 1 base, with 7 bases remaining between them. The CDR3 region has the DNA TGCGCCAGCAGCCAAGAGGGGACCAGCAATCAGCCCCAGCATTTT. It specifies CASSQEGTSNQPQHF.

The chain has TRBV4-2 and TRBJ1-2; D uncertain. This CDR3 is built from 14 residues. Deletions cut 0 bases from V and 2 bases from J, with 7 bases between. Per germline, CDR1 LGHNA and CDR2 YNFKEQ. CDR3 nucleotide sequence: TGTGCCAGCAGCCAAGAACGAACGAACTATGGCTACACCTTC. As protein: CASSQERTNYGYTF.

This clonotype was detected ten times or more. The V and J genes are TRBV7-8 and TRBJ1-5; D is uncertain. CDR3 length: 13 residues. The ends were cut back, 2 bases at V and 4 bases at J, with 6 bases in the middle. Germline CDR1 reads SGHVS; CDR2 reads FQNEAQ. This CDR3 is CASSLKENQPQHF. The DNA of the CDR3 is TGTGCCAGCAGCTTAAAGGAGAATCAGCCCCAGCATTTT.

The sample holds a few counts of this clonotype. This rearrangement joins TRBV10-3 to TRBJ2-7; TRBD2 is a possible D gene (6 bases). The ends were cut back, 8 bases at V and 6 bases at J, with 11 bases in the middle. Germline values: CDR1 ENHRY, CDR2 SYGVKD. This CDR3 has 11 amino acids. CDR3 loop: CAIGVAVEQYF. The CDR3 coding sequence is TGTGCCATCGGGGTAGCGGTCGAGCAGTACTTC.

This clonotype turned up a few times. The chain has TRBV7-6 and TRBJ2-1, with 8 positions matching TRBD2. Germline values: CDR1 SGHVS, CDR2 FNYEAQ. The CDR3 sequence is 16 residues long. The V gene end was trimmed by 1 base and the J gene end by 5 bases; junction bases not matched to a gene: 7. The CDR3 protein is CASSLVTSGYNNEQFF. The CDR3 DNA reads as TGTGCCAGCAGCTTAGTAACTAGCGGCTACAACAATGAGCAGTTCTTC.

The chain has TRBV20-1 and TRBJ2-5; 7 bases map to TRBD2. With 0 bases clipped from V and 10 bases from J, the junction kept 17 bases outside the gene matches. This CDR3 spans 16 amino acids. CDR1 and CDR2 (germline): DFQATT, SNEGSKA (reference sequence). CDR3 sequence reads: CSARDRSGFRGEGQYF. In DNA form, the CDR3 reads TGCAGTGCTAGAGATCGGTCCGGGTTTCGGGGGGAGGGCCAGTACTTC.